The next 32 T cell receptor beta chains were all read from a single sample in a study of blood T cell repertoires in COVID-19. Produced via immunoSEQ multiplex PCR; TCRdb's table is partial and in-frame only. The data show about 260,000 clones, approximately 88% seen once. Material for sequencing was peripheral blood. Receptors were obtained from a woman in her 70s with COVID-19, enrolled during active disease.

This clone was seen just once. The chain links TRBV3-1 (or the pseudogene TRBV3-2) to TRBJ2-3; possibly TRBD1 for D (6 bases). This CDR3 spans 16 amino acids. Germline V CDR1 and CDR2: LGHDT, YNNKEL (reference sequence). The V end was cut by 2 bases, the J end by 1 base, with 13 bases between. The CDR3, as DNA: TGTGCCAGCAGCCAATTGTCGACAGGCCGCACAGATACGCAGTATTTT. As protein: CASSQLSTGRTDTQYF.

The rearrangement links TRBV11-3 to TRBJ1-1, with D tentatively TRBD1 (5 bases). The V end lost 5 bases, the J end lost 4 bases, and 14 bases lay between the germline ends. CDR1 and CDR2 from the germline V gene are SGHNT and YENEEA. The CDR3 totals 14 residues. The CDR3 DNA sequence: TGTGCCAGCAGCCCAGTAATCAGGGCCACTGAAGCTTTCTTT. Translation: CASSPVIRATEAFF. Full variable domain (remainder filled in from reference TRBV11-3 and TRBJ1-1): EAGVVQSPRYKIIEKKQPVAFWCNPISGHNTLYWYLQNLGQGPELLIRYENEEAVDDSQLPKDRFSAERLKGVDSTLKIQPAELGDSAVYLCASSPVIRATEAFFGQGTRLTVV.

CDR3 nucleotides: TGTGCCAGCAGTCCTGGGCTATCTAAATCTAGCAATCAGCCCCAGCATTTT. It is translated as CASSPGLSKSSNQPQHF. The J gene is TRBJ1-5, the V gene TRBV27; D remains ambiguous. V lost 5 bases to trimming and J lost 0 bases, with 17 bases between them. CDR1 and CDR2 from the germline V gene are MNHEY and SMNVEV (reference sequence). This CDR3 is 17 amino acids long.

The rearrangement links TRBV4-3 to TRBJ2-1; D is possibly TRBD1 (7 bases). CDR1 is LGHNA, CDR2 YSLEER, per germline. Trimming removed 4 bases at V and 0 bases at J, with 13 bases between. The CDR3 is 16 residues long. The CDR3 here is CASSPQGGSSYNEQFF. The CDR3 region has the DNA TGCGCCAGCAGCCCCCAGGGGGGAAGCTCCTACAATGAGCAGTTCTTC.

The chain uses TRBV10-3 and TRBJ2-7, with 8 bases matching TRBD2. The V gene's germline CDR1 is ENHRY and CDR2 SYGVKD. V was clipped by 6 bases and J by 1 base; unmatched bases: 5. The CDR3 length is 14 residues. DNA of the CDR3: TGTGCCATCAGGGCTAGCGGGCCGTCCTACGAGCAGTACTTC. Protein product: CAIRASGPSYEQYF.

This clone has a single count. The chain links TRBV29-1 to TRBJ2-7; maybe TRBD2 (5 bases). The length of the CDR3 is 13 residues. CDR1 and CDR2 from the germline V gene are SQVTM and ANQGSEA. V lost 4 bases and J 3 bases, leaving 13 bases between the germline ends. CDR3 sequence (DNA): TGCAGCGTTGGGGGAGATAAATTCTACGAGCAGTACTTC. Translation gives CSVGGDKFYEQYF.

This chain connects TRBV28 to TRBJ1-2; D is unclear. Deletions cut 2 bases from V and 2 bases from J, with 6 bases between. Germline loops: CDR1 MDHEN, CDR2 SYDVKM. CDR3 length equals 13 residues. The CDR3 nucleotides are TGTGCCAGCAGTTTAAGTGCGAACTATGGCTACACCTTC. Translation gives CASSLSANYGYTF.

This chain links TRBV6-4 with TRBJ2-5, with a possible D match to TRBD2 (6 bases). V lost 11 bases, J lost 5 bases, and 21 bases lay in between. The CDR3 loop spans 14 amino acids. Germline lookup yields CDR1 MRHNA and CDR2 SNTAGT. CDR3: CAPRGSNIRETQYF. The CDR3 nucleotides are TGTGCCCCACGGGGGAGTAATATTCGGGAGACCCAGTACTTC.

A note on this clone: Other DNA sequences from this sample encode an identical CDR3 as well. In DNA form, the CDR3 reads TGTGCCAGCAGCCTGGGACTAGCGGGAGGAGAGACCCAGTACTTC. This codes for CASSLGLAGGETQYF. The gene calls are TRBV5-4 and TRBJ2-5, with 15 bases lining up with TRBD2. Germline V gene sequence: CDR1 SGHNT, CDR2 YYREEE (reference sequence). The CDR3 spans 15 residues. Unmatched junction bases numbered 2, after V lost 4 bases and J lost 4 bases. Filled out from reference TRBV5-4 and TRBJ2-5, the complete variable domain reads ETGVTQSPTHLIKTRGQQVTLRCSSQSGHNTVSWYQQALGQGPQFIFQYYREEENGRGNFPPRFSGLQFPNYSSELNVNALELDDSALYLCASSLGLAGGETQYFGPGTRLLVL.

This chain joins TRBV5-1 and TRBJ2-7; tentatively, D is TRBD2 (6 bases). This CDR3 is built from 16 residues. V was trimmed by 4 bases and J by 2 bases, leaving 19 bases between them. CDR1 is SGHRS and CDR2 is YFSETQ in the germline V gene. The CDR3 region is CASSPASSGHTYEQYF. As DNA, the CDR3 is TGCGCCAGCAGCCCCGCCTCCAGCGGGCACACCTACGAGCAGTACTTC.

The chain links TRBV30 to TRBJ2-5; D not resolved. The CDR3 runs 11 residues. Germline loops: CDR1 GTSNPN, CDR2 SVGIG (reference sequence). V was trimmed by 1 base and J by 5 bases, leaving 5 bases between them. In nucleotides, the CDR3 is TGTGCCTGGAGTGGTGCGGAGACCCAGTACTTC. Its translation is CAWSGAETQYF.

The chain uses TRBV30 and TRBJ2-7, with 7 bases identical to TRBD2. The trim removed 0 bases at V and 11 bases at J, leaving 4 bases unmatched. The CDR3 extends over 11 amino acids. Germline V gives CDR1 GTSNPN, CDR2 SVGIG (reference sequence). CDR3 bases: TGTGCCTGGAGTGTTGCGGGAGAGGAGTACTTC. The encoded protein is CAWSVAGEEYF.

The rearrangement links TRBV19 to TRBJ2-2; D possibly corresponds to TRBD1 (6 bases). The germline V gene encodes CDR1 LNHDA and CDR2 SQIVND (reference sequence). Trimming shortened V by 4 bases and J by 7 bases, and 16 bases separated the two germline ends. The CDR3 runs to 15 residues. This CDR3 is CASSTRGLRGGELFF. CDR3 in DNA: TGTGCCAGTAGTACGCGCGGTCTCAGGGGCGGGGAGCTGTTTTTT.

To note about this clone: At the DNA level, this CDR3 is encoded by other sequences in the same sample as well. The CDR3 bases are TGTGCCAGCTCACCCGGGACAGGGGATCAGCCCCAGCATTTT. Its translation: CASSPGTGDQPQHF. The V and J genes are TRBV18 and TRBJ1-5; 10 bases agree with TRBD1. V shed 3 bases and J 5 bases; nucleotides not matched to a gene: 1. From germline, CDR1 is KGHSH and CDR2 LQKENI. The CDR3 length is 14 residues.

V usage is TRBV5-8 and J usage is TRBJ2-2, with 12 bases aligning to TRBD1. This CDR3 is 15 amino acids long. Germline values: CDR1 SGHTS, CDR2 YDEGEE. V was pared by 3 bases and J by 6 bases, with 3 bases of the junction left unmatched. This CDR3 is CASSSGQGAPGELFF. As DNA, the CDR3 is TGTGCCAGCAGCTCGGGACAGGGGGCGCCCGGGGAGCTGTTTTTT.

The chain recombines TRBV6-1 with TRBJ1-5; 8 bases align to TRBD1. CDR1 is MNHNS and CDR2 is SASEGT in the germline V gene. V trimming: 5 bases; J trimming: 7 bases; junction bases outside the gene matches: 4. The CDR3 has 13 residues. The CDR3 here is CASSQDREQPQHF. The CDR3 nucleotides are TGTGCCAGCAGTCAGGACAGGGAGCAGCCCCAGCATTTT.

CDR3 sequence (DNA): TGTGCCAGCAGCACAGACAGTAACTATGGCTACACCTTC. Its translation is CASSTDSNYGYTF. The J gene is TRBJ1-2, the V gene TRBV27; D might be TRBD1 (5 bases). The CDR3 runs to 13 residues. Looked up from germline, CDR1 is MNHEY and CDR2 is SMNVEV (reference sequence). The V end was cut by 6 bases, the J end by 1 base, with 9 bases between.

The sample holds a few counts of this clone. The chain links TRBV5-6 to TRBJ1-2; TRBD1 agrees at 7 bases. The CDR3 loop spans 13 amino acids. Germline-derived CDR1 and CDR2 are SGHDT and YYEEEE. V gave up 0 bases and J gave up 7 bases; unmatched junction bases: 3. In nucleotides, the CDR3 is TGTGCCAGCAGCTTGGTAGCAGGGGGTGGCTACACCTTC. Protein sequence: CASSLVAGGGYTF.

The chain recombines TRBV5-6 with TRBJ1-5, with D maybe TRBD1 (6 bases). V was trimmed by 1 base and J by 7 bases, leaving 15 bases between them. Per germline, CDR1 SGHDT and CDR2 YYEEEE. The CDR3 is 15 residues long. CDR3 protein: CASSLKGQSGQPQHF. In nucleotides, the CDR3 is TGTGCCAGCAGCTTGAAAGGACAGTCGGGGCAGCCCCAGCATTTT.

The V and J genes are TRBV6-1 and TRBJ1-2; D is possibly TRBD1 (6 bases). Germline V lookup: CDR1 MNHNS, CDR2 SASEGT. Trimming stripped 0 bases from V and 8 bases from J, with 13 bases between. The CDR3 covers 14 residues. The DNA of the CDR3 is TGTGCCAGCAGTGAAGCGTTGGGGGCCGGGGGCTACACCTTC. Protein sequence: CASSEALGAGGYTF.

The CDR3 sequence is CASSYEAGVVYEQYF. The DNA for the CDR3 is TGTGCCAGTAGTTACGAAGCGGGAGTAGTATACGAGCAGTACTTC. V usage is TRBV19 and J usage is TRBJ2-7; 8 bases map to TRBD2. The CDR3 length is 15 residues. J was trimmed by 4 bases and V by 5 bases; bases with no gene match: 10. Looked up from germline, CDR1 is LNHDA and CDR2 is SQIVND (reference sequence).

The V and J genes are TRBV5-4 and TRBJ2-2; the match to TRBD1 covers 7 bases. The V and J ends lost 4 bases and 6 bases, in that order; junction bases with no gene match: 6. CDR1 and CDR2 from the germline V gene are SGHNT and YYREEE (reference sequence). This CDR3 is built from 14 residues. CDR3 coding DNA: TGTGCCAGCAGCCGACAGGGTAAAGCCGGGGAGCTGTTTTTT. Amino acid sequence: CASSRQGKAGELFF. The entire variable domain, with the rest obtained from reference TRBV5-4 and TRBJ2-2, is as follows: ETGVTQSPTHLIKTRGQQVTLRCSSQSGHNTVSWYQQALGQGPQFIFQYYREEENGRGNFPPRFSGLQFPNYSSELNVNALELDDSALYLCASSRQGKAGELFFGEGSRLTVL.

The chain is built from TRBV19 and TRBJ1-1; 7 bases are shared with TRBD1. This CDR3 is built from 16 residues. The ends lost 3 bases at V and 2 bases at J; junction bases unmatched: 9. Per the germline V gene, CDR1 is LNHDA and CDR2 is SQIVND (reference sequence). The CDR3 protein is CASSIPWTGSNTEAFF. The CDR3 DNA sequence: TGTGCCAGTAGTATCCCTTGGACAGGTTCTAACACTGAAGCTTTCTTT.

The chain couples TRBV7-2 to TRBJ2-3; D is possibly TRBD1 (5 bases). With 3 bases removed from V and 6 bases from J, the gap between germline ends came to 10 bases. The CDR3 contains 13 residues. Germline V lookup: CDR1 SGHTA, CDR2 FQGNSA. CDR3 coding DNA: TGTGCCAGCAGCTTTATCAGGGCGGATACGCAGTATTTT. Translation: CASSFIRADTQYF.

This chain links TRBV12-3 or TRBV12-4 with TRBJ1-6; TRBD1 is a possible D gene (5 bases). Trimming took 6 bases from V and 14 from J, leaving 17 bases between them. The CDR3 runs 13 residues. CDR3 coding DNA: TGTGCCAGCAGCCTAACCGGGACTCGCTCCCTCCACTTT. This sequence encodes CASSLTGTRSLHF.

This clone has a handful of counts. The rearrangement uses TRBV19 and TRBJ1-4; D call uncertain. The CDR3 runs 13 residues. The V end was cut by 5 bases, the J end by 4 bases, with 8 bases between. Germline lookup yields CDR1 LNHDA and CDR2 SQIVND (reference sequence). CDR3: CASSSGFNEKLFF. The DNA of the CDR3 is TGTGCCAGTAGTTCCGGTTTTAATGAAAAACTGTTTTTT. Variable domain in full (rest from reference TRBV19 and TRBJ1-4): DGGITQSPKYLFRKEGQNVTLSCEQNLNHDAMYWYRQDPGQGLRLIYYSQIVNDFQKGDIAEGYSVSREKKESFPLTVTSAQKNPTAFYLCASSSGFNEKLFFGSGTQLSVL.

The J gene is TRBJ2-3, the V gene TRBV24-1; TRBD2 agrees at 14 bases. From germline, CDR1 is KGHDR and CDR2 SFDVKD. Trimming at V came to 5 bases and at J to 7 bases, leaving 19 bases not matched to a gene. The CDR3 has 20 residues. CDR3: CATSVSTSGRAAVPTNTQYF. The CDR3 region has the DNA TGTGCCACCAGTGTTTCGACTAGCGGGAGGGCCGCGGTTCCCACCAATACGCAGTATTTT.

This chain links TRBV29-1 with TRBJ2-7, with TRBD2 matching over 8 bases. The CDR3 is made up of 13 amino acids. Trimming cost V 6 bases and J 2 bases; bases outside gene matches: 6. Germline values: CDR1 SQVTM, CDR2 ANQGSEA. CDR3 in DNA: TGCAGCGTCGGACTAGCCCACACCTACGAGCAGTACTTC. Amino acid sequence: CSVGLAHTYEQYF.

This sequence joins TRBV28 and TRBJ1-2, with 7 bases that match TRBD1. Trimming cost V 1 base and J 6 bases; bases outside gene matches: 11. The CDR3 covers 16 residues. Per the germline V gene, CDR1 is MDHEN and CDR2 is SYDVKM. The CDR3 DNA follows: TGTGCCAGCAGTTTATTGGGAGACTGGCAGGGGGATGGCTACACCTTC. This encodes CASSLLGDWQGDGYTF.

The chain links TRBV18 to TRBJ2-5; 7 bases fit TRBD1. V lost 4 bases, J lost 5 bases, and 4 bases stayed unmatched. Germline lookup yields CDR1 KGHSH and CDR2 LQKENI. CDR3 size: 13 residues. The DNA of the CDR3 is TGTGCCAGCTCACTGACAGGGTTGGAGACCCAGTACTTC. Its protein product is CASSLTGLETQYF. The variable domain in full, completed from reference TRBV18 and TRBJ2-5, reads NAGVMQNPRHLVRRRGQEARLRCSPMKGHSHVYWYRQLPEEGLKFMVYLQKENIIDESGMPKERFSAEFPKEGPSILRIQQVVRGDSAAYFCASSLTGLETQYFGPGTRLLVL.

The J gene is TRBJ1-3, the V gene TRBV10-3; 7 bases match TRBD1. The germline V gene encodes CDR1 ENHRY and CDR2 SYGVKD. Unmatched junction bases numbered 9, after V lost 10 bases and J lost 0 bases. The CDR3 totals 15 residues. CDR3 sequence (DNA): TGTGCCACCACAGGGGCCCGTCTCTCTGGAAACACCATATATTTT. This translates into CATTGARLSGNTIYF.

CDR3 in amino acids: CASSPSGAWGTEAFF. CDR3 bases: TGTGCCAGCAGTCCCAGCGGAGCCTGGGGCACTGAAGCTTTCTTT. The chain couples TRBV6-5 to TRBJ1-1; D is unclear. Between the trimmed V and J ends, which lost 5 bases and 4 bases, there was a span of 17 bases. Germline V gene data show CDR1 as MNHEY and CDR2 as SVGAGI. The CDR3 loop spans 15 amino acids.